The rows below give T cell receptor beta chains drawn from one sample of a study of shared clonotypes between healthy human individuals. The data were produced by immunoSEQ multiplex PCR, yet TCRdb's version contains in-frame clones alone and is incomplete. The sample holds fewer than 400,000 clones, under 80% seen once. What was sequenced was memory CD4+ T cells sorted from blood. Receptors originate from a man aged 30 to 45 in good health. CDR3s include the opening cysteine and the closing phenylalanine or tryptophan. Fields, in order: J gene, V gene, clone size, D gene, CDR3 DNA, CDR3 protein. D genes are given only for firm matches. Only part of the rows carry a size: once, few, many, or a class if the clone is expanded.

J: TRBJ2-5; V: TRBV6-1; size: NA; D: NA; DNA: TGTGCCAGCAGTCTCTCACTGGGGGGAGAGACCCAGTACTTC; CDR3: CASSLSLGGETQYF
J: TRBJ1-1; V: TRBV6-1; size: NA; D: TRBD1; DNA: TGTGCCAGCAGTAGACAGGGGGCCTTGAACACTGAAGCTTTCTTT; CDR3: CASSRQGALNTEAFF
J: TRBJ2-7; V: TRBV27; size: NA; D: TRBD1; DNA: TGTGCCAGCAGGGTGGGACAGGGGGTTCTGTACGAGCAGTACTTC; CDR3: CASRVGQGVLYEQYF
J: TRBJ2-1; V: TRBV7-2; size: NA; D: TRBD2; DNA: TGTGCCAGCAGCTTAGGTTTCGGGACTACGCAGTTCTTC; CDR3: CASSLGFGTTQFF
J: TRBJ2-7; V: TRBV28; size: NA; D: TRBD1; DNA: TGTGCCAGCAGTAAGACAGGGAGCTCCTACGAGCAGTACTTC; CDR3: CASSKTGSSYEQYF
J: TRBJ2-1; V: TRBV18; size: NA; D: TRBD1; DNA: TGTGCCAGCTCACTGGGCGCCGGACAGGGGACCAATGAGCAGTTCTTC; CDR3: CASSLGAGQGTNEQFF
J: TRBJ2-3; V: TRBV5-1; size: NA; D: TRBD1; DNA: TGCGCCAGCAGCCACGGGACAGACCGCACAGATACGCAGTATTTT; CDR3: CASSHGTDRTDTQYF
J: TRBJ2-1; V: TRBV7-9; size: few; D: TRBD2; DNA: TGTGCCAGCAGCCAAGGGGCGCTAGCGGGAGTCGGCAATGAGCAGTTCTTC; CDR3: CASSQGALAGVGNEQFF
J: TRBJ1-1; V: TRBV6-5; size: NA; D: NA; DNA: TGTGCCAGCAGTTACTCTATCACCAGCAACACTGAAGCTTTCTTT; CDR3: CASSYSITSNTEAFF
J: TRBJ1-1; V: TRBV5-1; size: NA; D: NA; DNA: TGCGCCAGCAGCTTGGATCGGAGTAACACTGAAGCTTTCTTT; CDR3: CASSLDRSNTEAFF
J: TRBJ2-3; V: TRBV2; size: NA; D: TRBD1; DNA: TGTGCCCTCGCCCGGGACAGGGGAGTTGATACGCAGTATTTT; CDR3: CALARDRGVDTQYF
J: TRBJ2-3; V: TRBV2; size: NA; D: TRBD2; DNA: TGTGCCAGTAAGAAAAGCGGGAGCGGCACAGATACGCAGTATTTT; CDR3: CASKKSGSGTDTQYF
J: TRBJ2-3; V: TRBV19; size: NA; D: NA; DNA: TGTGCCAGTCGACCGGGCCCAGTGTTCACAGATACGCAGTATTTT; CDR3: CASRPGPVFTDTQYF
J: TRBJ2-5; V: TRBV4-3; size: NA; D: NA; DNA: TGCGCCAGCAGCCGGATGTTGGGGCGCCAAGAGACCCAGTACTTC; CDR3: CASSRMLGRQETQYF
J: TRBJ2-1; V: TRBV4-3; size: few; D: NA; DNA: TGCGCCAGCAGCCAAGCCAGGATCCATGAGCAGTTCTTC; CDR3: CASSQARIHEQFF
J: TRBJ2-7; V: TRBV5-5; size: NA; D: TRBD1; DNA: TGTGCCAGCAGCTTGAGGGGACAGAGCTCCTACGAGCAGTACTTC; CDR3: CASSLRGQSSYEQYF